The sequence of this T cell receptor (beta chain) was determined in a study of blood T cell repertoires in COVID-19. About the research overall: Sources were T cells, B-cell-depleted T cells, or PBMCs; the material itself was cDNA or gDNA.

Cohort 3 recovery required two negative PCRs, clearance, or symptom resolution. V lost 3 bases to trimming and J lost 0 bases; unmatched junction nucleotides: 14. The CDR3 covers 20 residues. The V gene's germline CDR1 is MDHEN and CDR2 SYDVKM. Generated by immunoSEQ multiplex PCR, the TCRdb table keeps only in-frame clones and is missing some. The data hold about 250,000 clones, with more than 65% observed a single time. Material: PBMCs or T cells enriched from blood (not recorded which). The sequence was obtained from a man between 45 and 60 years old who had recovered from COVID-19. The chain couples TRBV28 to TRBJ2-1; 10 nucleotides align to TRBD2. CDR3 sequence reads: CASSFPKILAGARSYNEQFF. DNA for the CDR3: TGTGCCAGCAGTTTTCCAAAGATTCTAGCGGGAGCCCGCTCCTACAATGAGCAGTTCTTC.